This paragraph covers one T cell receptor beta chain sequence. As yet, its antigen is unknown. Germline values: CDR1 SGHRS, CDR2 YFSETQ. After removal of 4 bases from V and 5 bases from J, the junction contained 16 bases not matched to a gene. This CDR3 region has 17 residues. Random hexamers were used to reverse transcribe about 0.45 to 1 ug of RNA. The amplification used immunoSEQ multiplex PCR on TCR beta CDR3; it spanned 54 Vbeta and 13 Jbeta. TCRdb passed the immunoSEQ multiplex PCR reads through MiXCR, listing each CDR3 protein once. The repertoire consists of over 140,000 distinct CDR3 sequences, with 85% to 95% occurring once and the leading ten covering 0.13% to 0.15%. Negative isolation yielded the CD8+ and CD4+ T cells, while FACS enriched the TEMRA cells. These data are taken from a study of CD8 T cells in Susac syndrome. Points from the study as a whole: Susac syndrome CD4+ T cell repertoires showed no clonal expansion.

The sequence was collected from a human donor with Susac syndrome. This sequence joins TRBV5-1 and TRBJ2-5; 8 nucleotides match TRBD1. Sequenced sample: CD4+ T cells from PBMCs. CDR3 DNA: TGCGCCAGCAGCGCCTCAGGGGGCGCGGGTCGTTTCGAGACCCAGTACTTC. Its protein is CASSASGGAGRFETQYF.